Detailed here is one TCR beta chain. This sample stems from a study of CD8 T cells in Susac syndrome. After extraction with the RNeasy kit, 0.5 to 1 ug of the RNA was reverse transcribed using random hexamers. TCRdb recomputed calls from the immunoSEQ multiplex PCR reads with MiXCR, one row per CDR3 protein. The sample lists about 150,000 distinct CDR3 sequences, about 94% seen once, with 0.065% to 0.095% in the top ten. Sequenced: CD4+ T cells from PBMCs. The TCR originated in a human donor with Susac syndrome.

The CDR3 is CASSQALRGPGYTF. The CDR3 DNA reads TGCGCCAGCAGCCAAGCCCTCCGAGGACCTGGCTACACCTTC. V usage is TRBV4-1 and J usage is TRBJ1-2; no reliable D call. Germline CDR1 is MGHRA and CDR2 is YSYEKL. CDR3 length: 14 residues. V was cut by 1 base and J by 7 bases, with 13 bases left in between.